A single sample gave rise to the 9 T cell receptor beta chains below, sequenced in a study of shared clonotypes between healthy human individuals. Measured with immunoSEQ multiplex PCR; TCRdb has only the in-frame clones, and not every one. Found here are around 990,000 clones, 60% to 80% of them singletons; the top ten hold roughly 0.9%. Sequencing input: memory CD4+ T cells from PBMCs. The subset: CD45RA-negative fraction. The receptor source for this set is a man aged 18 to 30 in good health. Some clones in this sample may be carry-over from other donors' samples.

The gene calls are TRBV2 and TRBJ1-5; D remains ambiguous. The CDR3 is made up of 15 amino acids. Germline assignment: CDR1 SNHLY and CDR2 FYNNEI. With 3 bases removed from V and 0 bases from J, the gap between germline ends came to 9 bases. CDR3 sequence (DNA): TGTGCCAGCAGTGACACAGCTTATAGCAATCAGCCCCAGCATTTT. Translation: CASSDTAYSNQPQHF.

V and J are TRBV6-5 and TRBJ2-5, with D perhaps matching TRBD2 (8 bases). Trimming took 3 bases from V and 7 from J, leaving 18 bases between them. The CDR3 runs to 15 residues. The V gene's germline CDR1 is MNHEY and CDR2 SVGAGI. The CDR3 nucleotides read TGTGCCAGCAGTTATCCCGGACTAGCAGGGGGGACCCAGTACTTC. Residues: CASSYPGLAGGTQYF.

In this sample, this clone turned up once. Here the CDR3 reads CASSRGIGNTIYF. In DNA form, the CDR3 reads TGTGCCAGCAGTCGGGGAATTGGAAACACCATATATTTT. V usage is TRBV25-1 and J usage is TRBJ1-3; D remains ambiguous. Trimming took off 5 bases at V and 3 bases at J, with 8 bases between the two ends. This CDR3 comprises 13 residues. Germline CDR1 and CDR2: MGHDK and SYGVNS.

This clone was seen just once. The sample has other DNA sequences that encode this CDR3 too. V gene TRBV18 combines with J gene TRBJ2-7, with unresolved D. The CDR3 is 11 amino acids. In germline, CDR1 is KGHSH, CDR2 LQKENI. V lost 2 bases, J lost 7 bases, and 6 bases lay in between. In DNA, the CDR3 is TGTGCCAGCTCACCAGGGGATGAGCAGTACTTC. Amino acids: CASSPGDEQYF. The entire variable domain, with the rest obtained from reference TRBV18 and TRBJ2-7, is as follows: NAGVMQNPRHLVRRRGQEARLRCSPMKGHSHVYWYRQLPEEGLKFMVYLQKENIIDESGMPKERFSAEFPKEGPSILRIQQVVRGDSAAYFCASSPGDEQYFGPGTRLTVT.

This clone has a handful of counts. The CDR3 here is CASSYFVASGSIHYEQYF. CDR3 in DNA: TGTGCCAGCAGTTACTTCGTGGCTAGCGGGAGCATCCACTACGAGCAGTACTTC. The chain couples TRBV6-7 to TRBJ2-7; 10 positions agree with TRBD2. TRBV6-7 carries the ORF label, with uncertain function. The CDR3 contains 18 residues. V lost 1 base and J lost 3; bases outside the gene matches: 12.

V gene TRBV6-6 combines with J gene TRBJ2-1, with 8 bases lining up with TRBD2. V was pared by 5 bases and J by 6 bases, with 6 bases of the junction left unmatched. Looked up from germline, CDR1 is MNHNY and CDR2 is SVGAGI (reference sequence). This CDR3 is built from 14 residues. Here the CDR3 reads CASSKLAASNEQFF. DNA of the CDR3: TGTGCCAGCAGTAAACTAGCGGCTAGCAATGAGCAGTTCTTC.

The V and J genes are TRBV7-3 and TRBJ2-5; perhaps TRBD1 as D (5 bases). The CDR3 runs 16 residues. Deletions cut 2 bases from V and 1 base from J, with 14 bases between. Germline CDR1 and CDR2: SGHTA and FQGTGA. The CDR3 region is CASSLGRGRVQETQYF. The CDR3 DNA sequence: TGTGCCAGCAGCTTAGGACGAGGCAGGGTCCAAGAGACCCAGTACTTC. The full variable domain, in which reference TRBV7-3 and TRBJ2-5 provide the parts outside the CDR3, is GAGVSQTPSNKVTEKGKYVELRCDPISGHTALYWYRQSLGQGPEFLIYFQGTGAADDSGLPNDRFFAVRPEGSVSTLKIQRTERGDSAVYLCASSLGRGRVQETQYFGPGTRLLVL.

The V gene is TRBV21-1, the J gene TRBJ1-1. TRBV21-1 is listed as a pseudogene. The CDR3 consists of 16 residues. CDR3 sequence reads: CASSKPPIGRDTEAFF. CDR3 sequence (DNA): TGTGCCAGCAGCAAACCACCCATCGGACGGGACACTGAAGCTTTCTTT.

This chain connects TRBV6-5 to TRBJ2-3, with D possibly matching TRBD1 (5 bases). The CDR3 runs 14 residues. The germline V gene encodes CDR1 MNHEY and CDR2 SVGAGI. Between the trimmed V and J ends, which lost 6 bases and 0 bases, there was a span of 10 bases. The CDR3 nucleotides are TGTGCCAGCAGGACAGCCCTTAGCACAGATACGCAGTATTTT. It yields the protein CASRTALSTDTQYF.